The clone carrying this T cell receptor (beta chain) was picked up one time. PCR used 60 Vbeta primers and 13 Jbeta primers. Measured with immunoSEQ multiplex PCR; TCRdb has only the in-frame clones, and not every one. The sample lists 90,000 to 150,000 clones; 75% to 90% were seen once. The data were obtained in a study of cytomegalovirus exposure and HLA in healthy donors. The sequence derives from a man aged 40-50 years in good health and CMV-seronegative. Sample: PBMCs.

The DNA of the CDR3 is TGTGCCAGCCCGGGACAGGGAAGTTCCATCTCTGAAGCTTTCTTT. It codes for CASPGQGSSISEAFF. The rearrangement joins TRBV6-1 to TRBJ1-1; 9 bases match TRBD1. This CDR3 is built from 15 residues. Germline CDR1 reads MNHNS; CDR2 reads SASEGT. V shed 8 bases, J shed 6 bases, and the junction held 13 bases outside the gene matches.